Below, 22 T cell receptor beta chains from the same sample are listed, as sequenced in a study of T cell repertoires in cytomegalovirus infection. Their antigens are not known. TCRdb analysed the reads with MiXCR anew, one entry per CDR3 protein. The sample carries some 940,000 distinct CDR3 sequences, approximately 31% recorded once. The material sequenced was cultured CD8+ T cells from PBMCs, taken from culture after CMV antigen stimulation. The receptors come from a human donor in good health (CMV status not recorded). Some clones in this sample may be carry-over from other donors' samples.

V is TRBV7-2 and J is TRBJ2-5, with TRBD2 as a possible D gene (5 bases). V lost 5 bases and J 3 bases, leaving 10 bases between the germline ends. CDR1 is SGHTA, CDR2 FQGNSA, per germline. The length of the CDR3 is 13 residues. Here the CDR3 reads CASSREEEETQYF. CDR3 bases: TGTGCCAGCAGCAGAGAGGAGGAAGAGACCCAGTACTTC.

This clonotype appeared a few times. The rearrangement links TRBV19 to TRBJ2-2; D ambiguous. The CDR3 extends over 15 amino acids. V was trimmed by 5 bases and J by 1 base, leaving 11 bases between them. Germline CDR1 is LNHDA and CDR2 is SQIVND (reference sequence). CDR3 coding DNA: TGTGCCAGTAGTTGGCTCGGCAAGAACACCGGGGAGCTGTTTTTT. Its translation is CASSWLGKNTGELFF.

This clonotype was counted a few times. V is TRBV10-2 and J is TRBJ1-2, with 12 bases lining up with TRBD1. The CDR3 is made up of 16 amino acids. Germline-derived CDR1 and CDR2 are WSHSY and SAAADI. V gave up 6 bases and J gave up 2 bases; unmatched junction bases: 7. CDR3 region: CASRMGQGARNYGYTF. In DNA form, the CDR3 reads TGCGCCAGCAGAATGGGACAGGGGGCTAGGAACTATGGCTACACCTTC.

This clonotype was observed a handful of times. The J gene is TRBJ2-1, the V gene TRBV12-5, with 11 bases lining up with TRBD1. Germline trimming cut 1 base from V and 2 bases from J; bases unmatched to any gene: 4. This CDR3 is built from 17 residues. CDR1 is LGHNT, CDR2 FRNRAP, per germline. CDR3 in amino acids: CASGLGTGGEAYNEQFF. CDR3 bases: TGTGCTAGTGGTTTGGGGACAGGGGGCGAAGCCTACAATGAGCAGTTCTTC.

The gene calls are TRBV27 and TRBJ1-5; D is uncertain. V lost 10 bases and J 3 bases, leaving 16 bases between the germline ends. Germline V CDR1 and CDR2: MNHEY, SMNVEV (reference sequence). There are 14 residues in the CDR3. The CDR3 nucleotides are TGTGCCACCTCTCAACCGGGCTCCAATCAGCCCCAGCATTTT. It specifies CATSQPGSNQPQHF.

This clonotype turned up a few times. V and J are TRBV6-2 or TRBV6-3 and TRBJ1-1, with no clear D. Germline-derived CDR1 and CDR2 are MNHEY and SVGEGT. V shed 4 bases and J shed 11 bases, with 14 bases lying between them. This CDR3 region has 12 residues. CDR3 sequence reads: CASSSPTGGAFF. In nucleotides, the CDR3 is TGTGCCAGCAGTTCCCCGACCGGTGGTGCTTTCTTT.

This clonotype appeared a few times. J is TRBJ2-3 and V is TRBV15; D is possibly TRBD2 (5 bases). The CDR3 is 14 amino acids. V lost 3 bases, J lost 6 bases, and 13 bases lay in between. Germline loops: CDR1 LNHNV, CDR2 YYDKDF (reference sequence). DNA of the CDR3: TGTGCCACCAGCAGGGGCCCGGGGTCCGATACGCAGTATTTT. Its translation: CATSRGPGSDTQYF.

This clonotype showed up just a few times. The rearrangement uses TRBV14 and TRBJ2-7, with no clear D. Trimming removed 4 bases at V and 5 bases at J, with 9 bases between. Germline V CDR1 and CDR2: SGHDN, FVKESK. The CDR3 extends over 12 amino acids. In nucleotides, the CDR3 is TGTGCCAGCAGCCCACGTAACCACGAGCAGTACTTC. This translates into CASSPRNHEQYF.

The rearrangement joins TRBV7-2 to TRBJ2-4, with 11 bases that match TRBD1. CDR3 length: 18 amino acids. V was pared by 2 bases and J by 1 base, with 7 bases of the junction left unmatched. Germline V gene sequence: CDR1 SGHTA, CDR2 FQGNSA. DNA of the CDR3: TGTGCCAGCAGCTTACTTCCCGGGACAGGGGGGGCCAAAAACATTCAGTACTTC. It specifies CASSLLPGTGGAKNIQYF.

This clonotype has a handful of counts. The germline gene is not matched at one end of the junction; a read error may be the cause. The chain employs TRBV29-1 and TRBJ1-2, with a weak D call TRBD1 (6 bases). This CDR3 is 12 amino acids long. Germline CDR1 and CDR2: SQVTM and ANQGSEA. The CDR3 protein is CSVEDRNYGYTF. The CDR3 DNA follows: TGCAGCGTCGAAGACAGGAACTATGGCTACACCTTC. The variable domain in full, completed from reference TRBV29-1 and TRBJ1-2, reads SAVISQKPSRDICQRGTSLTIQCQVDSQVTMMFWYRQQPGQSLTLIATANQGSEATYESGFVIDKFPISRPNLTFSTLTVSNMSPEDSSIYLCSVEDRNYGYTFGSGTRLTVV.

This chain links TRBV4-1 with TRBJ1-2, with D unresolved. Germline CDR1 and CDR2: MGHRA and YSYEKL. V dropped 1 base and J dropped 7 bases, with 13 bases sitting between them. The CDR3 runs to 14 residues. CDR3 sequence (DNA): TGCGCCAGCAGCCAAGTTTCCGGGATACGTGGCTACACCTTC. Residues: CASSQVSGIRGYTF.

The chain couples TRBV6-2 or TRBV6-3 to TRBJ2-1; 12 nucleotides align to TRBD2. Losses at the gene ends were 2 bases for V and 8 bases for J; bases not matched to a gene: 13. Germline V gene lookup returns CDR1 MNHEY and CDR2 SVGEGT. This CDR3 region has 18 residues. CDR3 in amino acids: CASSYPPSLAGGLDEQFF. CDR3 DNA: TGTGCCAGCAGTTACCCTCCCTCCCTAGCGGGGGGGCTGGATGAGCAGTTCTTC.

V usage is TRBV6-2 or TRBV6-3 and J usage is TRBJ2-3; 7 bases fit TRBD2. This CDR3 has 16 amino acids. From germline, CDR1 is MNHEY and CDR2 SVGEGT. With 0 bases clipped from V and 5 bases from J, the junction kept 8 bases outside the gene matches. The CDR3 here is CASSYSIAGGGDTQYF. The CDR3 DNA sequence: TGTGCCAGCAGTTACTCAATAGCGGGCGGGGGAGATACGCAGTATTTT.

The CDR3 loop reads CSATDRTGSYEQYV. The CDR3 DNA reads TGCAGTGCTACAGACCGGACAGGTTCCTACGAGCAGTACGTC. V usage is TRBV20-1 and J usage is TRBJ2-7, with TRBD1 matching over 7 bases. CDR1 and CDR2 from the germline V gene are DFQATT and SNEGSKA (reference sequence). CDR3 length equals 14 residues. Trimming took 4 bases from V and 1 from J; bases not matched to a gene: 7.

The V gene is TRBV6-1, the J gene TRBJ2-3, with D tentatively TRBD1 (6 bases). The CDR3 runs 14 residues. V was shortened by 2 bases and J by 2 bases, with 8 bases between the two germline ends. The germline gives CDR1 MNHNS, CDR2 SASEGT. CDR3 coding DNA: TGTGCCAGCAGTGAATGGGACATCACAGATACGCAGTATTTT. This encodes CASSEWDITDTQYF.

This clonotype came up a few times. CDR3 nucleotide sequence: TGTGCCAGCAGCCTGGGTGGGGGTTCGGTCCATGAGCAGTTCTTC. Amino acid sequence: CASSLGGGSVHEQFF. The J gene is TRBJ2-1, the V gene TRBV5-8; D tentatively fits TRBD1 or TRBD2 (5 bases each). Germline V gene sequence: CDR1 SGHTS, CDR2 YDEGEE. V lost 4 bases, J lost 8 bases, and 19 bases lay in between. The CDR3 has 15 residues.

This clonotype was seen ten or more times. The genes are TRBV7-9 and TRBJ2-3; D remains unclear. From germline, CDR1 is SEHNR and CDR2 FQNEAQ (reference sequence). The germline V and J ends were trimmed by 4 bases and 0 bases, with 14 bases remaining between them. The CDR3 totals 16 residues. CDR3 residues: CASSSGSFGSTDTQYF. Here the CDR3 DNA reads TGTGCCAGCAGCTCCGGGTCCTTTGGTAGCACAGATACGCAGTATTTT.

This chain joins TRBV12-3 or TRBV12-4 and TRBJ1-1; perhaps TRBD1 as D (5 bases). CDR3 length equals 15 residues. V was pared by 7 bases and J by 1 base, with 16 bases between. CDR3 region: CASTGLGTANTEAFF. CDR3 nucleotides: TGTGCCAGCACCGGACTAGGGACGGCGAACACTGAAGCTTTCTTT.

The gene calls are TRBV7-6 and TRBJ2-6; no definite D call. Per the germline V gene, CDR1 is SGHVS and CDR2 is FNYEAQ. V was pared by 6 bases and J by 1 base, with 10 bases between. The CDR3 runs 15 residues. The CDR3 spells CASRHLESGANVLTF. In DNA, the CDR3 is TGTGCCAGCAGACATTTGGAGTCTGGGGCCAACGTCCTGACTTTC.

The rearrangement joins TRBV7-9 to TRBJ2-2, with TRBD2 matching 7 bases. The CDR3 spans 17 residues. The germline CDR1 and CDR2 sequences are SEHNR and FQNEAQ (reference sequence). V was clipped by 4 bases and J by 7 bases; unmatched bases: 15. The CDR3 loop is CASSSDSGTRDYGELFF. CDR3 bases: TGTGCCAGCAGCTCCGACTCCGGGACCCGGGACTACGGGGAGCTGTTTTTT.

The chain is built from TRBV7-2 and TRBJ2-4; 12 bases agree with TRBD2. V shed 4 bases, J shed 13 bases, and the junction held 14 bases outside the gene matches. Germline CDR1 and CDR2: SGHTA and FQGNSA. The CDR3 spans 16 residues. The CDR3 sequence: CASSSPPKLAGGPQYF. The CDR3 DNA reads TGTGCCAGCAGCTCACCGCCTAAACTAGCGGGGGGCCCGCAGTACTTC.

The chain couples TRBV2 to TRBJ1-3; D gene unclear. Germline V CDR1 and CDR2: SNHLY, FYNNEI. The CDR3 is 18 amino acids. Trimming took off 6 bases at V and 0 bases at J, with 21 bases between the two ends. CDR3 DNA sequence: TGTGCCAGCAGGCCAAGACAAGACTATACGAGCTCTGGAAACACCATATATTTT. Translated: CASRPRQDYTSSGNTIYF.